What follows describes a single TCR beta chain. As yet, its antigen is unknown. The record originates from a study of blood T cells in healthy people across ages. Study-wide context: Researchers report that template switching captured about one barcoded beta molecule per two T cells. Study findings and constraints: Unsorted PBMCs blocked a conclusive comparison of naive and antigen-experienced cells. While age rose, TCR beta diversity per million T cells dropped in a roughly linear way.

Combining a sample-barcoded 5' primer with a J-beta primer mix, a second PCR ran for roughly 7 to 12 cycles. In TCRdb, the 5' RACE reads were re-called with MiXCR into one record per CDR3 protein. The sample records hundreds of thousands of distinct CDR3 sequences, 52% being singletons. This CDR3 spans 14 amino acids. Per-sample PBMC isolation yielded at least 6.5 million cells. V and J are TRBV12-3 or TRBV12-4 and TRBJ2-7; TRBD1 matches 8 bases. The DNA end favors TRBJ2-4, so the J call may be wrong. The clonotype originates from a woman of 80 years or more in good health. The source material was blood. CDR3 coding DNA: TGTGCCAGCAGTGACAGGGGCGAGAAAAACATTCAGTACTTC. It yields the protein CASSDRGEKNIQYF.